The 26 T cell receptor beta chains given below trace back to one sample, sequenced in a study of blood T cell repertoires in COVID-19. Libraries were prepared by immunoSEQ multiplex PCR; TCRdb keeps only in-frame clonotypes and omits some of them. In the table there are about 96,000 clones, about 81% of which are singletons. Source material: peripheral blood. The receptors here all came from a woman aged 55-69 years with acute or convalescent COVID-19.

This chain links TRBV18 with TRBJ1-1; D gene ambiguous. CDR1 and CDR2 from the germline V gene are KGHSH and LQKENI. The V and J ends lost 4 bases and 1 base respectively, with 10 bases between them. The CDR3 is 14 residues long. The CDR3 sequence is CASSQSAGNTEAFF. The CDR3 region has the DNA TGTGCCAGCTCACAGAGTGCAGGGAACACTGAAGCTTTCTTT.

The chain employs TRBV28 and TRBJ1-2, with 8 nucleotides matching TRBD1. CDR3 length equals 14 residues. Germline values: CDR1 MDHEN, CDR2 SYDVKM. V trimming: 7 bases; J trimming: 4 bases; junction bases outside the gene matches: 8. In nucleotides, the CDR3 is TGTGCCAGCATCCCGGGACAGGAGATCTATGGCTACACCTTC. Its protein is CASIPGQEIYGYTF.

The V gene is TRBV10-3, the J gene TRBJ2-3, with D maybe TRBD2 (5 bases). The CDR3 is made up of 12 amino acids. Germline values: CDR1 ENHRY, CDR2 SYGVKD. The germline V and J ends were trimmed by 0 bases and 10 bases, with 8 bases remaining between them. CDR3 in DNA: TGTGCCATCAGTGAGTCGAGCGGCGCGCAGTATTTT. Encoded protein: CAISESSGAQYF.

The gene calls are TRBV6-6 and TRBJ2-3; TRBD2 is a possible D gene (6 bases). V was shortened by 6 bases and J by 0 bases, with 13 bases between the two germline ends. The CDR3 length is 15 residues. Germline-derived CDR1 and CDR2 are MNHNY and SVGAGI (reference sequence). The CDR3 loop reads CASSPLASSTDTQYF. In DNA form, the CDR3 reads TGTGCCAGCAGCCCTCTAGCGAGTAGCACAGATACGCAGTATTTT.

This clone was detected once. The CDR3 spells CASSEQGNSNYGYTF. The CDR3 nucleotides read TGTGCCAGCAGTGAACAGGGAAATTCTAACTATGGCTACACCTTC. This chain uses TRBV6-1 with TRBJ1-2; TRBD1 might be the D (5 bases). This CDR3 is built from 15 residues. Germline CDR1 reads MNHNS; CDR2 reads SASEGT. V lost 2 bases and J 0 bases, leaving 10 bases between the germline ends.

This sequence joins TRBV5-1 and TRBJ2-3; tentatively, D is TRBD2 (5 bases). CDR1 and CDR2 from the germline V gene are SGHRS and YFSETQ. The CDR3 is made up of 14 amino acids. Trimming pared 6 bases from V and 4 bases from J, leaving 15 bases between. CDR3 region: CASTGLAGADTQYF. CDR3 in DNA: TGCGCCAGCACCGGGCTAGCTGGGGCAGATACGCAGTATTTT.

The V call is TRBV4-2, the J call TRBJ1-3; D is perhaps TRBD1 (5 bases). The CDR3 spans 13 residues. Germline assignment: CDR1 LGHNA and CDR2 YNFKEQ. V was clipped by 1 base and J by 4 bases, with 5 bases between them. The CDR3 loop reads CASSQGGGNTIYF. The CDR3 DNA reads TGTGCCAGCAGCCAAGGGGGCGGAAACACCATATATTTT.

This sequence joins TRBV6-1 and TRBJ1-1; maybe TRBD1 (5 bases). Germline CDR1 and CDR2: MNHNS and SASEGT. V was trimmed by 2 bases and J by 5 bases, leaving 15 bases between them. The CDR3 sequence is 15 residues long. The CDR3 DNA reads TGTGCCAGCAGTGAACCTAGACAGATCAGGACTGAAGCTTTCTTT. This encodes CASSEPRQIRTEAFF.

The genes are TRBV5-1 and TRBJ2-7, with TRBD1 matching 10 bases. The germline V gene encodes CDR1 SGHRS and CDR2 YFSETQ. CDR3 size: 15 residues. With V trimmed by 0 bases and J by 3 bases, 3 bases remained unmatched. The CDR3 DNA sequence: TGCGCCAGCAGCTTGGGAGGGACAGGGGACTACGAGCAGTACTTC. Amino acids: CASSLGGTGDYEQYF.

The chain carries TRBV10-3 and TRBJ1-2, with 9 positions matching TRBD1. The CDR3 sequence is 14 residues long. Germline CDR1 is ENHRY and CDR2 is SYGVKD. V gave up 7 bases and J gave up 3 bases; unmatched junction bases: 6. The CDR3 DNA follows: TGTGCCATCAAAGGACAGGGGACTGACTATGGCTACACCTTC. This gives the protein CAIKGQGTDYGYTF.

This chain links TRBV7-2 with TRBJ2-2, with no clear D. Trimming left V 1 base short and J 1 base short, with 10 bases between. CDR3 length: 16 amino acids. Germline-derived CDR1 and CDR2 are SGHTA and FQGNSA. CDR3 protein: CASSLDSPGNTGELFF. The DNA for the CDR3 is TGTGCCAGCAGCTTAGATTCCCCCGGGAACACCGGGGAGCTGTTTTTT.

V usage is TRBV4-1 and J usage is TRBJ2-7; TRBD2 matches at 8 bases. The CDR3 is 17 residues long. The ends lost 0 bases at V and 5 bases at J; junction bases unmatched: 12. The V gene's germline CDR1 is MGHRA and CDR2 YSYEKL. The CDR3 DNA reads as TGCGCCAGCAGCCAAGATTTACCCAGTAGCGGGGTTCACGAGCAGTACTTC. The encoded protein is CASSQDLPSSGVHEQYF.

This rearrangement joins TRBV21-1 to TRBJ2-3; the table's D call, TRBD2, was not checked against the DNA. TRBV21-1 is listed as a pseudogene. The CDR3 has 23 residues. In nucleotides, the CDR3 is TGTGCCAGCAGCATACTCATGCTAGCTAGCCCCAATACGGGAAAACTTAGCACAGATACGCAGTATTTT. Its protein product is CASSILMLASPNTGKLSTDTQYF.

This clone was observed once. The J gene is TRBJ2-2, the V gene TRBV19; 9 bases are a match to TRBD2. The CDR3 covers 14 residues. The germline gives CDR1 LNHDA, CDR2 SQIVND (reference sequence). Trimming cost V 9 bases and J 4 bases; bases outside gene matches: 6. CDR3 nucleotide sequence: TGTGCCAGCAACCGACTAGCGGCCACCGGGGAGCTGTTTTTT. Protein sequence: CASNRLAATGELFF.

The chain combines TRBV5-4 with TRBJ1-1, with unresolved D. The CDR3 contains 13 residues. V was pared by 4 bases and J by 1 base, with 8 bases between. CDR1 and CDR2 (germline): SGHNT, YYREEE (reference sequence). CDR3 region: CASSRPGNTEAFF. CDR3 nucleotides: TGTGCCAGCAGCCGACCGGGGAACACTGAAGCTTTCTTT.

The V gene is TRBV18, the J gene TRBJ1-6, with D perhaps TRBD1 (6 bases). Germline V CDR1 and CDR2: KGHSH, LQKENI. CDR3 size: 15 residues. V lost 0 bases, J lost 6 bases, and 9 bases lay in between. The DNA of the CDR3 is TGTGCCAGCTCACCACCGGGAGGGGGTAATTCACCCCTCCACTTT. Translated: CASSPPGGGNSPLHF.

V is TRBV6-5 and J is TRBJ1-2, with unresolved D. V was trimmed by 6 bases and J by 0 bases, leaving 8 bases between them. CDR1 and CDR2 from the germline V gene are MNHEY and SVGAGI. This CDR3 has 13 amino acids. The chain's CDR3 is CASSLRANYGYTF. The CDR3 DNA follows: TGTGCCAGCAGCCTAAGAGCTAACTATGGCTACACCTTC.

The V call is TRBV28, the J call TRBJ1-6; D is ambiguous. The CDR3 is made up of 12 amino acids. Germline V gene sequence: CDR1 MDHEN, CDR2 SYDVKM. V lost 3 bases and J 8 bases, leaving 5 bases between the germline ends. The DNA for the CDR3 is TGTGCCAGCAGTTTCCAGGATTCACCCCTCCACTTT. The encoded protein is CASSFQDSPLHF.

The chain carries TRBV3-1 (or the pseudogene TRBV3-2) and TRBJ1-2, with D tentatively TRBD1 (6 bases). V was trimmed by 4 bases and J by 4 bases, leaving 13 bases between them. This CDR3 is built from 14 residues. CDR1 and CDR2 (germline): LGHDT, YNNKEL (reference sequence). CDR3 loop: CASSLTDSFYGYTF. CDR3 DNA sequence: TGTGCCAGCAGCCTTACGGACAGCTTCTATGGCTACACCTTC.

The V gene is TRBV27, the J gene TRBJ2-7; possibly TRBD2 for D (5 bases). CDR3 length equals 14 residues. Looked up from germline, CDR1 is MNHEY and CDR2 is SMNVEV (reference sequence). V was cut by 10 bases and J by 2 bases, with 18 bases left in between. The CDR3 DNA sequence: TGTGCCACCGCCAAGGACTTGGGTCCCTACGAGCAGTACTTC. Protein sequence: CATAKDLGPYEQYF.

The CDR3 region is CASSWSGEGTGELFF. CDR3 nucleotide sequence: TGTGCCAGCAGCTGGAGCGGGGAGGGGACCGGGGAGCTGTTTTTT. The rearrangement links TRBV7-6 to TRBJ2-2; 7 bases are shared with TRBD2. The CDR3 runs 15 residues. Trimming removed 4 bases from V and 5 bases from J; junction bases left unmatched: 7. The V gene's germline CDR1 is SGHVS and CDR2 FNYEAQ.

The V gene is TRBV28, the J gene TRBJ2-1; D gene uncertain. CDR3 length: 17 residues. V lost 5 bases and J 3 bases, leaving 20 bases between the germline ends. In germline, CDR1 is MDHEN, CDR2 SYDVKM. DNA for the CDR3: TGTGCCAGCAGTCGTCTGGTTTGGGCTACGATCTACAATGAGCAGTTCTTC. Amino acids: CASSRLVWATIYNEQFF.

This clone was detected a few times. The chain carries TRBV27 and TRBJ1-5; D remains unclear. There are 17 residues in the CDR3. V dropped 4 bases and J dropped 0 bases, with 16 bases sitting between them. Germline CDR1 and CDR2: MNHEY and SMNVEV (reference sequence). The CDR3 loop is CASSSQSATYSNQPQHF. The CDR3 nucleotides are TGTGCCAGCAGTTCCCAAAGCGCTACTTATAGCAATCAGCCCCAGCATTTT.

J is TRBJ1-1 and V is TRBV27; D remains ambiguous. V was cut by 4 bases and J by 0 bases, with 6 bases left in between. Germline V gene data show CDR1 as MNHEY and CDR2 as SMNVEV (reference sequence). This CDR3 has 13 residues. CDR3 in DNA: TGTGCCAGCAGTTCAGTGCTGAACACTGAAGCTTTCTTT. Amino acids: CASSSVLNTEAFF.

The gene calls are TRBV2 and TRBJ2-2; D gene ambiguous. The CDR3 is 14 amino acids. Germline V gene data show CDR1 as SNHLY and CDR2 as FYNNEI. Trimming shortened V by 8 bases and J by 1 base, and 11 bases separated the two germline ends. CDR3 bases: TGTGCCAGCGTTTTGTCCAAGAACACCGGGGAGCTGTTTTTT. Protein sequence: CASVLSKNTGELFF.

This clone was seen at least ten times. The V and J genes are TRBV2 and TRBJ2-3; 11 nucleotides agree with TRBD1. Looked up from germline, CDR1 is SNHLY and CDR2 is FYNNEI. CDR3 size: 14 residues. Germline trimming cut 6 bases from V and 5 bases from J; bases unmatched to any gene: 4. The CDR3 sequence: CASRGTGGLDTQYF. The CDR3, as DNA: TGTGCCAGCAGGGGGACAGGGGGTCTAGATACGCAGTATTTT.